This T cell receptor (beta chain) was sequenced for a study of T-cell memory formation after mild COVID-19. Across the study: For the most part, TCR clusters were specific to one donor. Study results and caveats: Balance between CD4 and CD8 was seen in clones contracting day 15 to 85, and a CD4+ lean was seen in later expanders. Day 37-peaking second-wave clones had unconfirmed SARS-CoV-2 specificity.

Each CDR3 protein gets one entry after TCRdb re-called the 5' RACE reads with MiXCR. Of approximately 290,000 distinct CDR3 sequences detected, 8% to 9% appear once; the ten largest clones hold approximately 23%. V lost 6 bases, J lost 5 bases, and 19 bases lay in between. The length of the CDR3 is 15 residues. On this clonotype: Its cognate antigen is unknown.

The source of this sequence is a man younger than 35 who had mild COVID-19 (a few samples of this study predate the infection). Cell type and time point are not known. Input material: PBMCs or a T cell subset sorted from them (not recorded which). V gene TRBV12-3 or TRBV12-4 combines with J gene TRBJ2-5; D possibly corresponds to TRBD2 (7 bases). The chain's CDR3 is CASSSWGGGWETQYF. For the CDR3, the DNA is TGTGCCAGCAGCTCCTGGGGGGGGGGCTGGGAGACCCAGTACTTC.